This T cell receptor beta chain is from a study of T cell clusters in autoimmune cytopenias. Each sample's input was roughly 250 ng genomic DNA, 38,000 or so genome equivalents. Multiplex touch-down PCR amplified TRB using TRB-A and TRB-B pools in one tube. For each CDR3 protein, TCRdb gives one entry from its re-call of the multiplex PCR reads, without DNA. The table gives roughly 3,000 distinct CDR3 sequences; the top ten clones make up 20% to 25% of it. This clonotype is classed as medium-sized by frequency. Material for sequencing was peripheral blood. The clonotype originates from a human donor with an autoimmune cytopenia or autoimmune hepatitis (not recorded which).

CDR3 region: CASSLNWDGGYTF. The V call is TRBV6-2 or TRBV6-3, the J call TRBJ1-2. Germline CDR1 reads MNHEY; CDR2 reads SVGEGT. This CDR3 region has 13 residues.